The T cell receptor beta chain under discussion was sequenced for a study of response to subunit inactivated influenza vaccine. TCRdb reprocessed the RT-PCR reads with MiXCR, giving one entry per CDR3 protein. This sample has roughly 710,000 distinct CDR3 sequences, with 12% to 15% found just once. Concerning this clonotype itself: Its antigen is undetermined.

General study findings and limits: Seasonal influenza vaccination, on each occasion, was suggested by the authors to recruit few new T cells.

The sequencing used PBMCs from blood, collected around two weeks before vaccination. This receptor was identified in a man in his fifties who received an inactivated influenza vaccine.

The chain's CDR3 is CASSIMGVAGIYEQYF. CDR3 in DNA: TGTGCCAGCAGCATAATGGGAGTAGCGGGCATTTACGAGCAGTACTTC. The chain is built from TRBV6-1 and TRBJ2-7; TRBD2 matches at 7 bases. This CDR3 region has 16 residues. V lost 6 bases and J lost 4; bases outside the gene matches: 15. CDR1 MNHNS and CDR2 SASEGT come from the germline V gene.